This T cell receptor beta chain derives from a study of T-cell reconstitution after alpha-beta-depleted transplantation in children. CDR3 size: 14 residues. The V gene's germline CDR1 is SNHLY and CDR2 FYNNEI. Trimming took 6 bases from V and 0 from J, leaving 9 bases between them. Using unique molecular identifiers, the investigators prepared the TCRbeta library. Each CDR3 protein gets one entry after TCRdb re-called the PCR reads with MiXCR. The sample lists 250,000 or so distinct CDR3 sequences, roughly a quarter occurring once. This chain links TRBV2 with TRBJ2-1, with D tentatively TRBD2 (5 bases). This receptor was obtained from a female patient between 2 and 10 years old who had a stem cell transplant for congenital amegakaryocytic thrombocytopenia, so the T cells may come from the graft donor. Here the sequenced sample was PBMCs, mostly from graft donor cells, taken 360 days after TCRalphabeta/CD19-depleted stem cell transplant. As DNA, the CDR3 is TGTGCCAGCAGGCCGGGGAGCTCCTACAATGAGCAGTTCTTC. It translates to CASRPGSSYNEQFF.